This T cell receptor beta chain was profiled in a study of molecular identifiers for immune sequencing clone quantification. Study information: With replicates, the RNA of roughly 20,000 or 100,000 naive CD8 cells was split five ways and four were sequenced.

The V and J ends lost 2 bases and 11 bases respectively, with 12 bases between them. CDR3 length equals 12 residues. The germline CDR1 and CDR2 sequences are MNHNS and SASEGT. TCRdb reprocessed the PCR reads via MiXCR and lists one record per CDR3 protein. The data hold about 500,000 distinct CDR3 sequences, with about 20% observed a single time. This clonotype was recorded many times. The rearrangement uses TRBV6-1 and TRBJ1-1; no reliable D call. The sequencing sample was made of naive CD8+ T cells from blood, with Jurkat cell RNA spiked in. The subset was: FACS-sorted CD8+CD4-CCR7+CD45RA+ naive T cells. This receptor was identified in a human donor in good health. Some libraries in this study had Jurkat cell RNA spiked in. The CDR3: CASSEPAGSAFF. The CDR3 coding sequence is TGTGCCAGCAGTGAACCGGCCGGGTCGGCTTTCTTT.